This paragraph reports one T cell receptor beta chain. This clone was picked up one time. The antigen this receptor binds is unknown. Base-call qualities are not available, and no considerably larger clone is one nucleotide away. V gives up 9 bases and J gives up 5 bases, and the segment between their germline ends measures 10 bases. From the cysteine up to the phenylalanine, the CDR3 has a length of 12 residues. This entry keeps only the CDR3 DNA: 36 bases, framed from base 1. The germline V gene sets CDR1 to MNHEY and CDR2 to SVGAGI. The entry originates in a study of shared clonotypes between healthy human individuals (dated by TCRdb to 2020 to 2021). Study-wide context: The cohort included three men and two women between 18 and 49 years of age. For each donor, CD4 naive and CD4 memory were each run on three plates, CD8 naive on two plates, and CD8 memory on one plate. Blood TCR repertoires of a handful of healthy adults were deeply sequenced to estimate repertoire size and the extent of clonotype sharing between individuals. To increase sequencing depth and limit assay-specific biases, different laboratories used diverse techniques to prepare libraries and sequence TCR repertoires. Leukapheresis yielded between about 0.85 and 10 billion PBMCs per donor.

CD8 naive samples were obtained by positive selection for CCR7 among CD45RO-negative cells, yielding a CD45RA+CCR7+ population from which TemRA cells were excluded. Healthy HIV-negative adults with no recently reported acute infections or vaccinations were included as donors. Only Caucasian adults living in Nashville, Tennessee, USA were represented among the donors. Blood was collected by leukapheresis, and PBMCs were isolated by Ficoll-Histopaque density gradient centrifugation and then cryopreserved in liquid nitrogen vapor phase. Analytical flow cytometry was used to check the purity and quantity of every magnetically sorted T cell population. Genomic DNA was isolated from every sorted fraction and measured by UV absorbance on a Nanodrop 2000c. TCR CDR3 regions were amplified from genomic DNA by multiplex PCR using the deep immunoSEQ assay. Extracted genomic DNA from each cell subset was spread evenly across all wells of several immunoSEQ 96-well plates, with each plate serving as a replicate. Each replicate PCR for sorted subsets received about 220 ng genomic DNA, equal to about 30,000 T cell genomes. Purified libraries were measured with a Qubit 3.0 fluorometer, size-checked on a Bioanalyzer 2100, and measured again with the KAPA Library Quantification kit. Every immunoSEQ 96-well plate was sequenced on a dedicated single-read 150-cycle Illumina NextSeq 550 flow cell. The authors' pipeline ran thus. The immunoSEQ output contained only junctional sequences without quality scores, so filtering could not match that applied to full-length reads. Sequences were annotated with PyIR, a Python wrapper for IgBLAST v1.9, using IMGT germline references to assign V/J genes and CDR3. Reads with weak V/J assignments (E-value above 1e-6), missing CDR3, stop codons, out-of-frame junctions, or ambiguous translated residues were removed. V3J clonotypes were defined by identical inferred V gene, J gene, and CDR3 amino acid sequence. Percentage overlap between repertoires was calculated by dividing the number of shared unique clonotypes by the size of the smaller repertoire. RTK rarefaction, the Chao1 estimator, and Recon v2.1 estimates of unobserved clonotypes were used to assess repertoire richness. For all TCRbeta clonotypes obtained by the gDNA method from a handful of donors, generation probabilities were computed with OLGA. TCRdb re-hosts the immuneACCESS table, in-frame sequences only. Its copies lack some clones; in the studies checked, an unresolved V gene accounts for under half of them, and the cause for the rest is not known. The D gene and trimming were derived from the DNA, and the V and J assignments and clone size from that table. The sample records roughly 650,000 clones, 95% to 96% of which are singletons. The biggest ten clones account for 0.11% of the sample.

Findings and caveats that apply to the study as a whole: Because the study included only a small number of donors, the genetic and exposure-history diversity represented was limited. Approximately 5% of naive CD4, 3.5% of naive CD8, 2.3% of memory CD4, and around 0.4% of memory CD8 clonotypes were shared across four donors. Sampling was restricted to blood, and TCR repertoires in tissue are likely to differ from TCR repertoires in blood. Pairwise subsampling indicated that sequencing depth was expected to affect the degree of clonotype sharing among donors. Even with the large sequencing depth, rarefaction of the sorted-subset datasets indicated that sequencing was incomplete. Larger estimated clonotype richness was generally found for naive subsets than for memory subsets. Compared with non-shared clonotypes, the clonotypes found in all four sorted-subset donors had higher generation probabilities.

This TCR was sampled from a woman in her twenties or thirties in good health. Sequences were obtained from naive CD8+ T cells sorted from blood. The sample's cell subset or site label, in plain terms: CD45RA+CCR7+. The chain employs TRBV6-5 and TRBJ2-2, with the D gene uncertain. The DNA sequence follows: TGTGCCAGTCGGACGAGTACCGGGGAGCTGTTTTTT. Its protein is CASRTSTGELFF.